This TCR beta chain came from a study of OX40 agonist ivuxolimab in advanced cancers. Only in-frame clones appear in the TCRdb table, and some are missing; sequencing was by immunoSEQ multiplex PCR. The sample has about 49,000 clones; under 90% are singletons. V lost 1 base to trimming and J lost 1 base, with 7 bases between them. The germline V gene encodes CDR1 MGHRA and CDR2 YSYEKL. The CDR3 runs to 14 residues. Blood got drawn at baseline, again on cycle 4 day 1, and then on cycle 7 day 1. The clonotype comes from an adult with an advanced solid tumor such as melanoma, head and neck, liver or kidney cancer. The sequencing here drew on CD4+ or CD8+ T cells sorted from blood, taken in a trial of the OX40 agonist ivuxolimab. This chain links TRBV4-1 with TRBJ1-1; D ambiguous. The CDR3, as DNA: TGCGCCAGCAGCCAAGTGGGAGCGAACACTGAAGCTTTCTTT. It translates to CASSQVGANTEAFF.